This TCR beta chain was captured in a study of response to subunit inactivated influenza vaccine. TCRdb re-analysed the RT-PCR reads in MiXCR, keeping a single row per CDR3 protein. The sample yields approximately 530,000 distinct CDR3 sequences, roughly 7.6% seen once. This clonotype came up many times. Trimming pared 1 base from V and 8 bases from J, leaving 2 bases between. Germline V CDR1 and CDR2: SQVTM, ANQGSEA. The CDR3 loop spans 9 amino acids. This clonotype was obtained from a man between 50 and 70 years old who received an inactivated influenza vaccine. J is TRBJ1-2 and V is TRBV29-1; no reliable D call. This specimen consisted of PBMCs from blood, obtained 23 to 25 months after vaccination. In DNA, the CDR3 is TGCAGCGTTGAAGGCGGCTACACCTTC. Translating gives CSVEGGYTF.